The TCR beta chain under discussion was sequenced for a study of T-cell reconstitution after alpha-beta-depleted transplantation in children. In germline, CDR1 is KGHDR, CDR2 SFDVKD. V lost 3 bases and J 5 bases, leaving 13 bases between the germline ends. This CDR3 region has 14 residues. This clonotype has a handful of counts. The authors prepared the TCRbeta library with unique molecular identifiers. MiXCR was run by TCRdb on the PCR reads, yielding one entry per CDR3 protein. Of some 400,000 distinct CDR3 sequences listed, approximately 20% are singletons. The chain carries TRBV24-1 and TRBJ2-7, with a possible D match to TRBD1 (6 bases). Source: PBMCs from the stem cell graft donor, taken from the stem cell graft. The source is a human donor who donated a stem cell graft to a child with acute myeloid leukemia. The CDR3 protein is CATSDGKGTNEQYF. The CDR3 bases are TGTGCCACCAGTGATGGGAAAGGGACAAACGAGCAGTACTTC.